The sequence of this TCR beta chain was determined in a study of T cell repertoires in cytomegalovirus infection. Study details: CMV infection and matching HLA type were both indicated by public TCR beta signatures.

One entry per CDR3 protein results from TCRdb running MiXCR on the reads. The sample has roughly 230,000 distinct CDR3 sequences, 15% to 20% seen once. Germline CDR1 and CDR2: SGHRS and YFSETQ. V was shortened by 4 bases and J by 4 bases, with 20 bases between the two germline ends. This CDR3 contains 16 residues. The chain joins TRBV5-1 to TRBJ2-5, with D perhaps TRBD1 or TRBD2 (5 bases each). The sequencing sample was made of CD8+ T cells from PBMCs. This receptor was obtained from a human donor in good health (CMV status not recorded). Some clones in this sample may be carry-over from other donors' samples. CDR3 protein: CASSPRGRAVGETQYF. CDR3 sequence (DNA): TGCGCCAGCAGCCCTCGGGGCAGGGCCGTGGGAGAGACCCAGTACTTC.